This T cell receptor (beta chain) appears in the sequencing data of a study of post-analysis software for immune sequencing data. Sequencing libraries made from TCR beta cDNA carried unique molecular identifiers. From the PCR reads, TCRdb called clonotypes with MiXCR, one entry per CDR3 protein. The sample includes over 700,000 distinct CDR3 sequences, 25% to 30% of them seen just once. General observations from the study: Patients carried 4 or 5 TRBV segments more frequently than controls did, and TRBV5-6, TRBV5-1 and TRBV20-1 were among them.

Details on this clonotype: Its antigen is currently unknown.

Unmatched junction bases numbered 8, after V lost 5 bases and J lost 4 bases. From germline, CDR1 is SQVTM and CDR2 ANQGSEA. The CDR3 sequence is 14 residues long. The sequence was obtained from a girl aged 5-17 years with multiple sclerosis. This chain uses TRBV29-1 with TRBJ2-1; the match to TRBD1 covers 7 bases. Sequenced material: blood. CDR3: CSVTTTRGYNEQFF. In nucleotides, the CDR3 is TGCAGCGTTACCACCACCAGGGGGTACAATGAGCAGTTCTTC.